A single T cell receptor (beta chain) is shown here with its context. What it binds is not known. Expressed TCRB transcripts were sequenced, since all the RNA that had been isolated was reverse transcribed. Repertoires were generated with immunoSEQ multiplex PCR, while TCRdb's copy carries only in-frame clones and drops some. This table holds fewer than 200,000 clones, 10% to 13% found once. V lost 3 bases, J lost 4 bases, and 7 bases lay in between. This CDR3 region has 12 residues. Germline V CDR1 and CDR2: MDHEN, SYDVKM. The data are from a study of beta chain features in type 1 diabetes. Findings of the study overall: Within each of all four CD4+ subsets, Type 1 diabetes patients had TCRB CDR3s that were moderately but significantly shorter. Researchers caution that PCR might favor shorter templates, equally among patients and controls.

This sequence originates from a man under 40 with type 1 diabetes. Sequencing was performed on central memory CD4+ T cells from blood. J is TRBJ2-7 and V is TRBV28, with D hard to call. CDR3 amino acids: CASSFLVYEQYF. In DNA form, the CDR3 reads TGTGCCAGCAGTTTCCTCGTTTACGAGCAGTACTTC.